This TCR beta chain was identified in a study of CD8 T cells in Susac syndrome. An amount of RNA that ranged from about 0.45 to 1 ug was reverse transcribed with random hexamers. TCRdb itself ran the immunoSEQ multiplex PCR reads through MiXCR, one entry per CDR3 protein. The profile shows 100,000 to 150,000 distinct CDR3 sequences, 94% of them singletons. Trimming shortened V by 5 bases and J by 4 bases, and 8 bases separated the two germline ends. Germline loops: CDR1 SQVTM, CDR2 ANQGSEA. CDR3 length: 12 residues. Sequencing of TCR beta was performed on blood CD8+ and CD4+ T cells. The gene calls are TRBV29-1 and TRBJ2-2; no clear D gene. The TCR was taken from a human donor in good health. The sequencing input was CD4+ T cells from PBMCs. Here the CDR3 reads CSVSEFTGELFF. The CDR3 nucleotides read TGCAGCGTTTCAGAGTTCACCGGGGAGCTGTTTTTT.